This T cell receptor beta chain was sequenced for a study of graft-versus-host responses after intestinal transplantation. In the study overall: Uniformly, recipients were administered anti-thymocyte globulin induction with subsequent tacrolimus and steroids for two to three years.

Study results and limitations: Recipient marrow harbored GvH clones, some of which surfaced first in ileum or blood. Allografts carried high graft-versus-host to host-versus-graft clonal ratios in patients having graft-donor T cell macrochimerism. Early HvG declines after transplant were associated with peak circulating GvH clone levels.

Turning to this clone: Antigen: not known.

Only in-frame clones appear in the TCRdb table, and some are missing; sequencing was by immunoSEQ multiplex PCR. The table has about 98,000 clones, about 82% seen once. This specimen was PBMCs, taken 255 days after intestinal transplant. The clonotype originates from a human patient who received an intestinal transplant, so some T cells may come from the graft donor.

Here the CDR3 DNA reads TGTGCCAGCAGCTCCATGACTAGCGGGGGAGTCGAGCAGTACTTC. Protein sequence: CASSSMTSGGVEQYF. The chain carries TRBV5-4 and TRBJ2-7; 12 bases map to TRBD2. There are 15 residues in the CDR3. The trim removed 3 bases at V and 6 bases at J, leaving 7 bases unmatched. The germline CDR1 and CDR2 sequences are SGHNT and YYREEE (reference sequence).